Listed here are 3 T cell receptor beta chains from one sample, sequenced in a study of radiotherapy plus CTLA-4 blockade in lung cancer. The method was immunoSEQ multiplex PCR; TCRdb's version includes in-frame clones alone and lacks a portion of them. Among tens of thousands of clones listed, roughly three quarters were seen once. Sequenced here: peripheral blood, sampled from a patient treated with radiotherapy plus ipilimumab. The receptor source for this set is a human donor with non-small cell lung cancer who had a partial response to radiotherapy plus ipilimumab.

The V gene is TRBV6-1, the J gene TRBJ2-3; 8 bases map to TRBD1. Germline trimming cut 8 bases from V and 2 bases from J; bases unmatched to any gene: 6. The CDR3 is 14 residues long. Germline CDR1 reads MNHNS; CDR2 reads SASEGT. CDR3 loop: CASWTGTFTDTQYF. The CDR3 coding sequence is TGTGCCAGCTGGACAGGGACTTTCACAGATACGCAGTATTTT.

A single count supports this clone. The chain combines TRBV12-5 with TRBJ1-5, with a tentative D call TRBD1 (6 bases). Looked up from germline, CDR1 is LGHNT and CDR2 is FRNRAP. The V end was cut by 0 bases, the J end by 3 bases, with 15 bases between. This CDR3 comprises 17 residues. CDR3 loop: CASGLVRLGQNNQPQHF. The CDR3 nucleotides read TGTGCTAGTGGTTTGGTACGCCTCGGACAGAACAATCAGCCCCAGCATTTT.

CDR3 region: CASSLAPGYEQYF. The CDR3 DNA sequence: TGTGCCAGCAGCTTAGCCCCAGGCTACGAGCAGTACTTC. The genes are TRBV7-9 and TRBJ2-7; the D is unclear. The V gene's germline CDR1 is SEHNR and CDR2 FQNEAQ (reference sequence). This CDR3 is built from 13 residues. The V and J ends lost 0 bases and 3 bases respectively, with 6 bases between them.